These 21 T cell receptor beta chains came from one sample sequenced in a study of blood T cells in healthy people across ages. A J-beta primer mix and a sample-barcoded 5' primer were used in a second PCR of roughly 6 to 12 cycles. TCRdb re-called the 5' RACE reads with MiXCR, one entry per CDR3 protein. The sample carries around 1,000,000 distinct CDR3 sequences, 25% recorded once. The same data also contributed to another study, on T cells of mothers and their children.

The source material was blood. Source of these receptors: a girl aged 2 to 9 in good health.

This chain joins TRBV2 and TRBJ1-2, with 9 bases matching TRBD1. Unmatched junction bases numbered 2, after V lost 7 bases and J lost 2 bases. CDR1 and CDR2 (germline): SNHLY, FYNNEI. The CDR3 contains 13 residues. CDR3 residues: CASTGQGNYGYTF. DNA of the CDR3: TGTGCCAGCACCGGACAGGGGAACTATGGCTACACCTTC.

V is TRBV9 and J is TRBJ1-4; possibly TRBD1 for D (5 bases). Germline V gives CDR1 SGDLS, CDR2 YYNGEE. The germline V and J ends were trimmed by 3 bases and 6 bases, with 15 bases remaining between them. CDR3 size: 15 residues. The DNA for the CDR3 is TGTGCCAGCAGCGCCTCCGGGACTCCTGATGAAAAACTGTTTTTT. Amino acid sequence: CASSASGTPDEKLFF.

This clonotype was picked up a small number of times. This chain uses TRBV27 with TRBJ2-5; weak D call: TRBD2 (5 bases). The DNA matches TRBJ2-1 better at its end, which makes the J call doubtful. The CDR3 spans 12 residues. CDR1 is MNHEY and CDR2 is SMNVEV in the germline V gene (reference sequence). The DNA for the CDR3 is TGTGCCAGCAGCGCCGGGAAGTTTGAGCAGTTCTTC. Translated: CASSAGKFEQFF.

This chain connects TRBV29-1 to TRBJ2-5, with D possibly being TRBD2 (6 bases). Trimming took 6 bases from V and 1 from J, leaving 15 bases between them. The CDR3 has 14 residues. Germline V gene lookup returns CDR1 SQVTM and CDR2 ANQGSEA. The CDR3 nucleotides read TGCAGCGTACGGGAGAGGGGTACCCAAGAGACCCAGTACTTC. Translated, it gives CSVRERGTQETQYF.

This clonotype was seen more than once but under ten times. The chain uses TRBV9 and TRBJ2-7; 8 nucleotides line up with TRBD1. Trimming removed 1 base from V and 7 bases from J; junction bases left unmatched: 7. CDR3 length equals 14 residues. Germline V gene lookup returns CDR1 SGDLS and CDR2 YYNGEE. The CDR3 bases are TGTGCCAGCAGCGTAACCGGACAGGGCCGAGAGCAGTACTTC. It codes for CASSVTGQGREQYF.

This clonotype was counted between two and nine times. The chain is built from TRBV6-5 and TRBJ2-1; 12 positions agree with TRBD2. Gene TRBJ2-5 matches the end of the DNA better, so the J call may be wrong. The germline V gene has CDR1 MNHEY and CDR2 SVGAGI. The length of the CDR3 is 15 residues. CDR3 loop: CASSPTSGGPGAQYF. The CDR3 DNA follows: TGTGCCAGCAGTCCGACTAGCGGGGGCCCTGGGGCCCAGTACTTC.

The rearrangement uses TRBV4-1 and TRBJ2-7; 11 bases agree with TRBD2. CDR3 size: 17 residues. Germline lookup yields CDR1 MGHRA and CDR2 YSYEKL. With 8 bases clipped from V and 0 bases from J, the junction kept 12 bases outside the gene matches. For the CDR3, the DNA is TGCGCCAGCGCACGGGATCTAGCGGGAGGCCCCTCCTACGAGCAGTACTTC. As protein: CASARDLAGGPSYEQYF.

This clonotype appeared a few times. V gene TRBV20-1 combines with J gene TRBJ2-5; D ambiguous. The J call may be faulty, since TRBJ2-1 better matches the DNA end. This CDR3 is built from 12 residues. Per germline, CDR1 DFQATT and CDR2 SNEGSKA (reference sequence). CDR3 nucleotides: TGCAGTGCTAGTTCCGCCTTCCTGGAGCAGTTCTTC. Amino acids: CSASSAFLEQFF.

The chain carries TRBV12-3 or TRBV12-4 and TRBJ2-7; a possible D gene is TRBD1 (7 bases). Trimming cost V 6 bases and J 6 bases, with 15 bases left between them. This CDR3 has 13 amino acids. This CDR3 is CASSIQGDSEQYF. The CDR3 region has the DNA TGTGCCAGCAGCATCCAGGGGGACTCCGAGCAGTACTTC.

V is TRBV7-6 and J is TRBJ2-5, with TRBD1 matching 9 bases. Germline CDR1 and CDR2: SGHVS and FNYEAQ. This CDR3 comprises 13 residues. Trimming removed 4 bases from V and 5 bases from J; junction bases left unmatched: 2. Here the CDR3 reads CASSWDRAETQYF. The CDR3 coding sequence is TGTGCCAGCAGCTGGGACAGGGCGGAGACCCAGTACTTC.

This chain joins TRBV27 and TRBJ1-1; 8 bases fit TRBD1. The CDR3 is 14 amino acids. CDR1 is MNHEY, CDR2 SMNVEV, per germline (reference sequence). V was pared by 8 bases and J by 0 bases, with 5 bases of the junction left unmatched. The CDR3 loop is CASRDRSLNTEAFF. The CDR3 DNA reads TGTGCCAGCCGGGACAGGAGTCTGAACACTGAAGCTTTCTTT.

This clonotype showed up just a few times. The chain employs TRBV15 and TRBJ2-4; D possibly corresponds to TRBD2 (7 bases). Looked up from germline, CDR1 is LNHNV and CDR2 is YYDKDF (reference sequence). Trimming took off 0 bases at V and 13 bases at J, with 25 bases between the two ends. The CDR3 sequence is 17 residues long. CDR3 in amino acids: CATSRDGVRTLGRGQYF. DNA for the CDR3: TGTGCCACCAGCAGAGATGGAGTAAGGACTTTGGGGAGGGGGCAGTACTTC.

V usage is TRBV11-2 and J usage is TRBJ1-2, with 7 bases lining up with TRBD1. J lost 6 bases, V lost 5 bases, and 15 bases had no gene match. The CDR3 totals 16 residues. Germline values: CDR1 SGHAT, CDR2 FQNNGV. The CDR3 protein is CASSQLQGIRLDGYTF. The CDR3 nucleotides read TGTGCCAGCAGCCAATTACAGGGGATAAGGTTGGATGGCTACACCTTC.

This clonotype was seen only a few times. The chain joins TRBV5-5 to TRBJ2-4; TRBD1 is a possible D gene (6 bases). This CDR3 is 16 amino acids long. Trimming removed 3 bases from V and 2 bases from J, with 15 bases in between. Germline V gene lookup returns CDR1 SGHKS and CDR2 YYEKEE (reference sequence). DNA for the CDR3: TGTGCCAGCAGCTCCACTTGGGGGCAAACCAAAAACATTCAGTACTTC. This translates into CASSSTWGQTKNIQYF.

The chain carries TRBV5-5 and TRBJ2-3; no reliable D call. Trimming took 3 bases from V and 7 from J, leaving 12 bases between them. CDR1 is SGHKS, CDR2 YYEKEE, per germline (reference sequence). The CDR3 runs to 13 residues. CDR3 DNA: TGTGCCAGCAGCTACCGGCCACCTAATACGCAGTATTTT. It yields the protein CASSYRPPNTQYF.

CDR3 DNA: TGCAGTGCTAGGGAGAGACGACGGGGGCCGAGAGGCAATCAGCCCCAGCATTTT. Amino acids: CSARERRRGPRGNQPQHF. This chain links TRBV20-1 with TRBJ1-5; maybe TRBD1 (6 bases). Germline CDR1 reads DFQATT; CDR2 reads SNEGSKA (reference sequence). V dropped 3 bases and J dropped 2 bases, with 23 bases sitting between them. This CDR3 is 18 amino acids long.

This clonotype showed up just a few times. The CDR3 nucleotides read TGTGCCAGCAGTGACCCCGGATCAGGGGATTGGTACGAGCAGTACTTC. Its translation: CASSDPGSGDWYEQYF. V gene TRBV6-1 combines with J gene TRBJ2-1; the D gene is possibly TRBD1 (6 bases). The last part of the DNA fits TRBJ2-7 better; the J call may be wrong. The CDR3 spans 16 residues. The germline gives CDR1 MNHNS, CDR2 SASEGT.

The chain is built from TRBV5-6 and TRBJ2-1; D ambiguous. Germline CDR1 is SGHDT and CDR2 is YYEEEE. The CDR3 consists of 14 residues. Trimming took off 4 bases at V and 4 bases at J, with 12 bases between the two ends. This CDR3 is CASSTWKQYNEQFF. The CDR3 coding sequence is TGTGCCAGCAGCACTTGGAAGCAATACAATGAGCAGTTCTTC.

CDR3: CASGVTGGGETQYF. The CDR3 DNA reads as TGTGCTAGTGGTGTTACAGGGGGCGGAGAGACCCAGTACTTC. The chain has TRBV12-5 and TRBJ2-5; 9 nucleotides line up with TRBD1. V lost 5 bases and J lost 4; bases outside the gene matches: 5. The CDR3 loop spans 14 amino acids. CDR1 and CDR2 from the germline V gene are LGHNT and FRNRAP. Looking up the rest from reference TRBV12-5 and TRBJ2-5 gives the full variable domain: DARVTQTPRHKVTEMGQEVTMRCQPILGHNTVFWYRQTMMQGLELLAYFRNRAPLDDSGMPKDRFSAEMPDATLATLKIQPSEPRDSAVYFCASGVTGGGETQYFGPGTRLLVL.

The chain uses TRBV7-8 and TRBJ2-5; possibly TRBD2 for D (5 bases). The better agreement between TRBJ2-7 and the DNA end casts doubt on the J call. Germline V lookup: CDR1 SGHVS, CDR2 FQNEAQ. The CDR3 length is 15 residues. The CDR3: CASSQYVWRNYEQYF. The CDR3, as DNA: TGTGCCAGCAGCCAATATGTCTGGAGGAATTACGAGCAGTACTTC.

This clonotype was counted between two and nine times. This chain uses TRBV4-1 with TRBJ2-7; TRBD2 is a possible D gene (5 bases). Trimming removed 1 base from V and 3 bases from J, with 16 bases in between. The V gene's germline CDR1 is MGHRA and CDR2 YSYEKL. The CDR3 runs to 16 residues. DNA for the CDR3: TGCGCCAGCAGCCAAGCGGTTATCGGGGTTCGCTACGAGCAGTACTTC. It specifies CASSQAVIGVRYEQYF.